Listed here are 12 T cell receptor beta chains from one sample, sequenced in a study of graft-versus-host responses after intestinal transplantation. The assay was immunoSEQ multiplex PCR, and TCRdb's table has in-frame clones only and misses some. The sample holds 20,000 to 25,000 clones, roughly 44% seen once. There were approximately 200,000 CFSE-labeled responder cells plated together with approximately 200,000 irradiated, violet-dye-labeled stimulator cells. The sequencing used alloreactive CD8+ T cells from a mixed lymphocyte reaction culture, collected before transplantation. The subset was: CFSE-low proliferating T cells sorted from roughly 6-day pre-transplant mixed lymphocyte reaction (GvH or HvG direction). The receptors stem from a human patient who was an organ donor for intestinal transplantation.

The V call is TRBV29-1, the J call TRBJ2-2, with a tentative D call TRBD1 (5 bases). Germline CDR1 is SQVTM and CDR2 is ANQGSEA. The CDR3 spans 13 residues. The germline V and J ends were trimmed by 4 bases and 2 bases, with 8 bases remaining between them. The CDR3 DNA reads TGCAGCGTTGCCAGGGCTAACACCGGGGAGCTGTTTTTT. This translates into CSVARANTGELFF.

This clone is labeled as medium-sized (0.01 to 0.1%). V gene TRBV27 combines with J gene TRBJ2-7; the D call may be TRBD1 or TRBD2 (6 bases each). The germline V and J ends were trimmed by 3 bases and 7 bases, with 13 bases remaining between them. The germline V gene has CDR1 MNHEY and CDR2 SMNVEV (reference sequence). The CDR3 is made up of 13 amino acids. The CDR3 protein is CASSFLGAGEQYF. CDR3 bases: TGTGCCAGCAGTTTTCTGGGGGCGGGGGAGCAGTACTTC.

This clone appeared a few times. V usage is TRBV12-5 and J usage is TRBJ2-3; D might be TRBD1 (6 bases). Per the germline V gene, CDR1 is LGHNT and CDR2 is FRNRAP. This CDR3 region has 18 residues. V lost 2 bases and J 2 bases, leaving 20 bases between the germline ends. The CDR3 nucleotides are TGTGCTAGTGGTTTGAGGGACAACGAAAAGACCTACACAGATACGCAGTATTTT. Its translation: CASGLRDNEKTYTDTQYF.

Here the CDR3 DNA reads TGTGCCAGCAGTTACCACAGGGACAACTACGAGCAGTACTTC. It specifies CASSYHRDNYEQYF. The V gene is TRBV6-5, the J gene TRBJ2-7; D perhaps matches TRBD1 (6 bases). CDR1 and CDR2 from the germline V gene are MNHEY and SVGAGI. CDR3 size: 14 residues. The V end was cut by 2 bases, the J end by 3 bases, with 11 bases between.

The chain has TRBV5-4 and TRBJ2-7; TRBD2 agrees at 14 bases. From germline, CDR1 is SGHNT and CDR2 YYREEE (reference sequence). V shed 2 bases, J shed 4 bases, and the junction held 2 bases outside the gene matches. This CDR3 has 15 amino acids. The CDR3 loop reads CASSFWTSGGYEQYF. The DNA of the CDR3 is TGTGCCAGCAGCTTTTGGACTAGCGGGGGGTACGAGCAGTACTTC. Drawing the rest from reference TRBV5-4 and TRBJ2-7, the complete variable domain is ETGVTQSPTHLIKTRGQQVTLRCSSQSGHNTVSWYQQALGQGPQFIFQYYREEENGRGNFPPRFSGLQFPNYSSELNVNALELDDSALYLCASSFWTSGGYEQYFGPGTRLTVT.

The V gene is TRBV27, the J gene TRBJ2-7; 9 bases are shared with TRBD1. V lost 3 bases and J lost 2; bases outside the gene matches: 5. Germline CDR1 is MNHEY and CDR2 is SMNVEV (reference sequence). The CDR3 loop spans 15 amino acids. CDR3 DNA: TGTGCCAGCAGTTTTCCGGGACAGGGAACCTACGAGCAGTACTTC. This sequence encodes CASSFPGQGTYEQYF.

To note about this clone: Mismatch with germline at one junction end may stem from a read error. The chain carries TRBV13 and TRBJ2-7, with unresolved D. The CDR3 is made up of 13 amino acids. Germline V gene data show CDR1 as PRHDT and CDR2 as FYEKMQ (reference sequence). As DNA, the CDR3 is TGCGCCAGCAGCCAAGAATCAACCTACGAGCAGTACTTC. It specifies CASSQESTYEQYF.

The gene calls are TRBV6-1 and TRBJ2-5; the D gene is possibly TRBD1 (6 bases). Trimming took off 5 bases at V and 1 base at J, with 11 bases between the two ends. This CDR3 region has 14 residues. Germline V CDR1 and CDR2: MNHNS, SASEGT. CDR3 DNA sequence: TGTGCCAGCAGTCCCACAGGGACCCAAGAGACCCAGTACTTC. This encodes CASSPTGTQETQYF.

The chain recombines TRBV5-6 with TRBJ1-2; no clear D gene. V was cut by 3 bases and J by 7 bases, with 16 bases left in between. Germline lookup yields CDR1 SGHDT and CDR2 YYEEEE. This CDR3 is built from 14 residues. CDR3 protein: CASSSPFGASGYTF. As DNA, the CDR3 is TGTGCCAGCAGCTCCCCATTCGGTGCAAGTGGCTACACCTTC.

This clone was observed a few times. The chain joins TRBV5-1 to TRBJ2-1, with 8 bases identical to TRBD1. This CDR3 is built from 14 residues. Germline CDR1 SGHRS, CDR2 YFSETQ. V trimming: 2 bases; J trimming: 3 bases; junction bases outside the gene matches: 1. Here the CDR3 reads CASSFGQGYNEQFF. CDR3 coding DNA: TGCGCCAGCAGCTTCGGACAGGGCTACAATGAGCAGTTCTTC.

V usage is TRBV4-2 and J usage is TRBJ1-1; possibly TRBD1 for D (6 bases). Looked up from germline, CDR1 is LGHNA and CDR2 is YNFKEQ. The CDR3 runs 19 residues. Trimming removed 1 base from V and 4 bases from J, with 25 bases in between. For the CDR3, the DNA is TGTGCCAGCAGCCAAGTTAATTACAGTCCGTGGGGGGCGTTCACTGAAGCTTTCTTT. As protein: CASSQVNYSPWGAFTEAFF.

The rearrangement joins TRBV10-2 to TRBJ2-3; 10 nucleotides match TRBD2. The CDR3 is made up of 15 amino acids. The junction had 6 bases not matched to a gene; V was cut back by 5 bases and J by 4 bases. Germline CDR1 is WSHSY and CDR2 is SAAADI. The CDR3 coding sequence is TGCGCCAGCAGTTTCCTAGCGGGAGCGGCAGATACGCAGTATTTT. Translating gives CASSFLAGAADTQYF.